This is a list of T cell receptor beta chains from one sample in a study of long-term antiretroviral therapy in people with HIV. Clones were read by immunoSEQ multiplex PCR, and TCRdb kept only the in-frame ones, dropping some. The sample lists 25,000 or so clones, 93% occurring once. Specimen: unsorted PBMCs, collected 6.2 years after starting antiretroviral therapy. These receptors were taken from a man aged 35-49 years with HIV. CDR3s include the opening cysteine and the closing phenylalanine or tryptophan.

CDR3	J	V
CASKLADSYNEQFF	TRBJ2-1	TRBV7-8
CASSVDRGSVSRWGNTIYF	TRBJ1-3	TRBV6-1
CASSTPLGGTQYF	TRBJ2-3	TRBV5-4
CASSLAAQGAGQPQHF	TRBJ1-5	TRBV7-9
CASKPGQLYGYTF	TRBJ1-2	TRBV6-5
CASSQGGLNSPLHF	TRBJ1-6	TRBV10-1
CASTRGMGAGELFF	TRBJ2-2	TRBV7-2
CASSLGGGSYNEQFF	TRBJ2-1	TRBV11-2
CASIQEGTNTEAFF	TRBJ1-1	TRBV7-6
CASSLMRTNLGDEQFF	TRBJ2-1	TRBV5-4
CASSPTGDEAFF	TRBJ1-1	TRBV18
CASSFSGGELFF	TRBJ2-2	TRBV6-5
CASSTGTGITDEQYF	TRBJ2-7	TRBV18
CASSYQGAGNTIYF	TRBJ1-3	TRBV13
CASRRTPRTSGTNTGELFF	TRBJ2-2	TRBV11-2
CASSGGDYEDTQYF	TRBJ2-3	TRBV2
CASSPAGGPSTGELFF	TRBJ2-2	TRBV7-2
CASSDRAGGLGANVLTF	TRBJ2-6	TRBV7-2
CASTDRGTDTQYF	TRBJ2-3	TRBV6-6
CASSSSTGTEVFYEQYF	TRBJ2-7	TRBV11-1
CASSPATSGGANEQFF	TRBJ2-1	TRBV5-1
CASSTLTDTQYF	TRBJ2-3	TRBV7-8